The rows below give T cell receptor beta chains drawn from one sample of a study of cytomegalovirus exposure and HLA in healthy donors. TCRdb keeps only in-frame clones here, not all; method: immunoSEQ multiplex PCR. The table has about 140,000 clones, around 84% seen once. Sequenced: PBMCs. Receptor source: a boy between 2 and 10 years old in good health and CMV-seronegative. CDR3s leave out the opening cysteine and the closing phenylalanine or tryptophan.

v_gene	j_gene	CDR3aa
TRBV6-1	TRBJ1-1	ASTPDRTAEAF
TRBV5-6	TRBJ1-4	ASSDTKGAGEKLF
TRBV2	TRBJ2-7	ASSWDRDYSHEQY
TRBV5-1	TRBJ2-4	ASSPTASGGQNIQY
TRBV19	TRBJ2-5	ASSLGTGDLGTQY
TRBV11-3	TRBJ2-7	ASSPQRQGRSYEQY
TRBV7-3	TRBJ1-2	ASSLRGGDNGYT
TRBV4-3	TRBJ2-2	ASSQGGLAGMPGELF
TRBV6-5	TRBJ1-1	ASSQRSTEAF
TRBV6-1	TRBJ2-7	ASTGSGTGPYEQY
TRBV7-9	TRBJ1-5	ASSLTDRDPDQPQH
TRBV27	TRBJ2-7	ASSMETGSSYEQY
TRBV6-5	TRBJ2-7	ASSYLGQASYEQY
TRBV19	TRBJ2-7	ASSISRLYEQY